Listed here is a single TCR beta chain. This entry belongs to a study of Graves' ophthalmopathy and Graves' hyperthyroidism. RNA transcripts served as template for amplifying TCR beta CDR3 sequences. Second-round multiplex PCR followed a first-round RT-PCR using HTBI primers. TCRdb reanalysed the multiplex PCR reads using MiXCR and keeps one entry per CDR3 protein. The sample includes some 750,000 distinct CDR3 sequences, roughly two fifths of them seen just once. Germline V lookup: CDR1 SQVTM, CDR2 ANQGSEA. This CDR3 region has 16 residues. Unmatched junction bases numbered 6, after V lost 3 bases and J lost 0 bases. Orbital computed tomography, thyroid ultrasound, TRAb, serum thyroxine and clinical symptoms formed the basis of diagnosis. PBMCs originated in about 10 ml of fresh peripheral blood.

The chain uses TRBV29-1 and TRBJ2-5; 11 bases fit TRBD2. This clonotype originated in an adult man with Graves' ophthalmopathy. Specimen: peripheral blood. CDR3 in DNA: TGCAGCGTTGACGGACTAGCGGGCCGGTACCAAGAGACCCAGTACTTC. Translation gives CSVDGLAGRYQETQYF.